This passage covers 23 T cell receptor beta chains from one sample sequenced in a study of T cell responses to AZD1222 COVID-19 vaccine. Libraries were prepared by immunoSEQ multiplex PCR; TCRdb keeps only in-frame clonotypes and omits some of them. The data hold 85,000 to 130,000 clones, with about nine tenths observed a single time. Sequencing was performed on peripheral blood, taken 28 days after the second AZD1222 dose. These receptors came from an adult who received the AZD1222 COVID-19 vaccine.

This rearrangement joins TRBV6-1 to TRBJ2-7; D might be TRBD1 or TRBD2, each matching 5 bases. CDR1 and CDR2 from the germline V gene are MNHNS and SASEGT. Trimming took 5 bases from V and 0 from J, leaving 14 bases between them. The CDR3 spans 15 residues. The CDR3 loop reads CASSPRSGSSYEQYF. DNA of the CDR3: TGTGCCAGCAGTCCCCGGTCAGGGAGCTCCTACGAGCAGTACTTC.

The rearrangement joins TRBV24-1 to TRBJ2-2; D is unclear. Per the germline V gene, CDR1 is KGHDR and CDR2 is SFDVKD. This CDR3 has 13 residues. V lost 4 bases and J lost 0, with 2 bases in between. CDR3 sequence (DNA): TGTGCCACCAGTGACCCGAACACCGGGGAGCTGTTTTTT. It translates to CATSDPNTGELFF.

The V and J genes are TRBV4-2 and TRBJ2-1; D not certain. V was trimmed by 3 bases and J by 4 bases, leaving 13 bases between them. The V gene's germline CDR1 is LGHNA and CDR2 YNFKEQ. This CDR3 has 15 amino acids. The CDR3 sequence: CASSHGVGPYNEQFF. The CDR3 DNA reads TGTGCCAGCAGCCATGGGGTCGGACCATACAATGAGCAGTTCTTC.

The rearrangement joins TRBV7-9 to TRBJ2-7; 10 bases line up with TRBD1. CDR3 length equals 16 residues. CDR1 is SEHNR, CDR2 FQNEAQ, per germline (reference sequence). With V trimmed by 1 base and J by 2 bases, 5 bases remained unmatched. CDR3 nucleotides: TGTGCCAGCAGCTTAGGCGGGACAGGGGTGGCCTACGAGCAGTACTTC. Protein product: CASSLGGTGVAYEQYF.

This chain connects TRBV9 to TRBJ1-5; no definite D call. The CDR3 contains 14 residues. V shed 5 bases and J shed 4 bases, with 13 bases lying between them. The germline V gene has CDR1 SGDLS and CDR2 YYNGEE. CDR3 region: CASSPNGGNQPQHF. CDR3 in DNA: TGTGCCAGCAGTCCCAACGGAGGAAATCAGCCCCAGCATTTT.

J is TRBJ1-4 and V is TRBV9; tentative D call: TRBD1 (6 bases). The V gene lost 4 bases and the J gene lost 2 bases, with 12 bases spanning the gap. Germline V gives CDR1 SGDLS, CDR2 YYNGEE. This CDR3 contains 15 residues. The CDR3 DNA follows: TGTGCCAGCAGCCGAGGGGGAGGGACTAATGAAAAACTGTTTTTT. Protein sequence: CASSRGGGTNEKLFF.

The chain combines TRBV2 with TRBJ1-5; tentatively, D is TRBD1 (6 bases). The CDR3 has 14 residues. The V gene's germline CDR1 is SNHLY and CDR2 FYNNEI. Trimming stripped 6 bases from V and 5 bases from J, with 14 bases between. The CDR3 spells CASSQTGSHQPQHF. The CDR3 DNA reads TGTGCCAGCAGCCAGACAGGTTCGCATCAGCCCCAGCATTTT.

The chain employs TRBV6-1 and TRBJ1-1; D gene ambiguous. Trimming left V 1 base short and J 1 base short, with 7 bases between. CDR3 length: 14 residues. Germline CDR1 is MNHNS and CDR2 is SASEGT. The CDR3 nucleotides read TGTGCCAGCAGTGAAGGCGGAGAGAACACTGAAGCTTTCTTT. Amino acids: CASSEGGENTEAFF.

The chain combines TRBV13 with TRBJ1-2; D ambiguous. The V gene's germline CDR1 is PRHDT and CDR2 FYEKMQ (reference sequence). CDR3 length equals 11 residues. V gave up 10 bases and J gave up 7 bases, with 13 bases separating them. The CDR3 nucleotides read TGTGCCATCCAAAGGGCGGGTGGCTACACCTTC. This encodes CAIQRAGGYTF.

The CDR3 spells CASSRTGNTIYF. The CDR3 bases are TGTGCCAGCAGCCGGACAGGAAACACCATATATTTT. The chain carries TRBV7-2 and TRBJ1-3; possible D gene TRBD1, 5 bases. The V gene lost 5 bases and the J gene lost 4 bases, with 6 bases spanning the gap. From germline, CDR1 is SGHTA and CDR2 FQGNSA. This CDR3 comprises 12 residues.

The J gene is TRBJ1-3, the V gene TRBV5-1; possibly TRBD1 for D (5 bases). The V gene lost 5 bases and the J gene lost 6 bases, with 12 bases spanning the gap. The CDR3 is 13 amino acids. The germline V gene encodes CDR1 SGHRS and CDR2 YFSETQ. Here the CDR3 reads CASRVGLENTIYF. Here the CDR3 DNA reads TGCGCCAGCAGGGTGGGGCTGGAAAACACCATATATTTT.

In its sample, this clone was seen a few times. This chain joins TRBV5-1 and TRBJ2-7, with D maybe TRBD1 (6 bases). With 4 bases removed from V and 4 bases from J, the gap between germline ends came to 18 bases. Looked up from germline, CDR1 is SGHRS and CDR2 is YFSETQ. The CDR3 consists of 15 residues. The CDR3 loop reads CASSTHPGTHYEQYF. The CDR3 nucleotides read TGCGCCAGCAGCACCCACCCCGGGACACATTACGAGCAGTACTTC.

This clone appeared a single time. The chain uses TRBV19 and TRBJ2-7; 12 nucleotides agree with TRBD2. The CDR3 length is 15 residues. V shed 5 bases, J shed 4 bases, and the junction held 6 bases outside the gene matches. CDR1 and CDR2 from the germline V gene are LNHDA and SQIVND (reference sequence). In DNA, the CDR3 is TGTGCCAGTAGTGAAGCTAGCGGGGGGGTTTACGAGCAGTACTTC. As protein: CASSEASGGVYEQYF. The full variable domain, with the rest looked up from reference TRBV19 and TRBJ2-7, is DGGITQSPKYLFRKEGQNVTLSCEQNLNHDAMYWYRQDPGQGLRLIYYSQIVNDFQKGDIAEGYSVSREKKESFPLTVTSAQKNPTAFYLCASSEASGGVYEQYFGPGTRLTVT.

V and J are TRBV7-8 and TRBJ2-1; 12 bases line up with TRBD2. V lost 0 bases and J lost 2; bases outside the gene matches: 8. The CDR3 is 19 residues long. The germline CDR1 and CDR2 sequences are SGHVS and FQNEAQ. CDR3 protein: CASSLARLAGAEPYNEQFF. CDR3 bases: TGTGCCAGCAGCTTAGCCCGACTAGCGGGGGCCGAGCCCTACAATGAGCAGTTCTTC.

The chain recombines TRBV4-1 with TRBJ2-4, with a tentative D call TRBD1 (6 bases). Germline assignment: CDR1 MGHRA and CDR2 YSYEKL. Trimming shortened V by 0 bases and J by 2 bases, and 14 bases separated the two germline ends. The CDR3 is made up of 17 amino acids. The CDR3, as DNA: TGCGCCAGCAGCCAAGAGGGGCAGGGGCTTACCAAAAACATTCAGTACTTC. Translating it yields CASSQEGQGLTKNIQYF.

V and J are TRBV6-2 or TRBV6-3 and TRBJ1-5, with a tentative D call TRBD1 (5 bases). Germline V gives CDR1 MNHEY, CDR2 SVGEGT. Trimming shortened V by 2 bases and J by 7 bases, and 12 bases separated the two germline ends. The CDR3 length is 14 residues. The CDR3 loop is CASSYGAKGQPQHF. CDR3 coding DNA: TGTGCCAGCAGTTACGGGGCAAAGGGGCAGCCCCAGCATTTT.

V usage is TRBV5-1 and J usage is TRBJ1-1, with 8 nucleotides matching TRBD1. Looked up from germline, CDR1 is SGHRS and CDR2 is YFSETQ. Trimming took 4 bases from V and 10 from J; bases not matched to a gene: 12. This CDR3 is built from 14 residues. The CDR3 nucleotides are TGCGCCAGCAGCCCGACAGACAGGGGTCGGACAGCTTTCTTT. Residues: CASSPTDRGRTAFF.

The sample holds one count of this clone. The rearrangement links TRBV2 to TRBJ1-3; D possibly corresponds to TRBD1 (5 bases). The germline V gene encodes CDR1 SNHLY and CDR2 FYNNEI. The CDR3 spans 15 residues. V lost 10 bases and J lost 0, with 16 bases in between. Here the CDR3 reads CATPWGDFSGNTIYF. DNA of the CDR3: TGTGCCACCCCCTGGGGGGATTTCTCTGGAAACACCATATATTTT.

CDR3 residues: CASSDLEQGYEQYF. The CDR3 DNA reads TGTGCCAGCAGCGACCTCGAACAGGGGTACGAGCAGTACTTC. The rearrangement joins TRBV7-9 to TRBJ2-7; 7 positions agree with TRBD1. Losses at the gene ends were 5 bases for V and 4 bases for J; bases not matched to a gene: 8. The CDR3 runs to 14 residues. The germline V gene has CDR1 SEHNR and CDR2 FQNEAQ (reference sequence).

The V call is TRBV6-5, the J call TRBJ2-7, with 7 bases lining up with TRBD2. V dropped 6 bases and J dropped 2; count of bases not matched to a gene: 4. Germline loops: CDR1 MNHEY, CDR2 SVGAGI. The CDR3 loop spans 13 amino acids. CDR3 loop: CASSVAGPYEQYF. The DNA for the CDR3 is TGTGCCAGCAGCGTAGCGGGCCCCTACGAGCAGTACTTC.

This chain uses TRBV5-1 with TRBJ1-4; possible D gene TRBD1, 5 bases. Trimming cost V 5 bases and J 3 bases, with 17 bases left between them. This CDR3 is 16 amino acids long. Germline V gene sequence: CDR1 SGHRS, CDR2 YFSETQ. Here the CDR3 DNA reads TGCGCCAGCAGATCCCTGTCGGGACGAGCTAATGAAAAACTGTTTTTT. Its protein is CASRSLSGRANEKLFF.

V is TRBV4-2 and J is TRBJ1-2; D ambiguous. Germline V gene sequence: CDR1 LGHNA, CDR2 YNFKEQ. The CDR3 loop spans 17 amino acids. V was cut by 3 bases and J by 3 bases, with 20 bases left in between. The CDR3 sequence is CASSQVGIGEIHYGYTF. The CDR3 DNA is TGTGCCAGCAGCCAGGTCGGGATCGGGGAGATCCACTATGGCTACACCTTC.

The chain links TRBV19 to TRBJ1-2, with D maybe TRBD1 (6 bases). Germline V lookup: CDR1 LNHDA, CDR2 SQIVND (reference sequence). This CDR3 is 15 amino acids long. V was pared by 5 bases and J by 6 bases, with 19 bases between. The CDR3 spells CASSLQGFSTNGYTF. CDR3 DNA sequence: TGTGCCAGTAGTCTGCAGGGGTTTTCTACCAATGGCTACACCTTC.